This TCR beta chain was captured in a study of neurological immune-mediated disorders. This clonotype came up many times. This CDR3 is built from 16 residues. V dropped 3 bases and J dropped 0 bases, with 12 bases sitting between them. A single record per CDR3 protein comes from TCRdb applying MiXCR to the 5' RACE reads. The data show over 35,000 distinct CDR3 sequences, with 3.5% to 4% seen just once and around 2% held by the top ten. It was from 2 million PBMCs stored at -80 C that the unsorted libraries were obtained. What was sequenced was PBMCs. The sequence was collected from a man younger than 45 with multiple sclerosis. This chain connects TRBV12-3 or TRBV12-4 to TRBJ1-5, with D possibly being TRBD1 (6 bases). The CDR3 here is CASSFEWTVSNQPQHF. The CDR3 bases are TGTGCCAGCAGTTTCGAGTGGACAGTTAGCAATCAGCCCCAGCATTTT.